Listed below are T cell receptor beta chains from one sample, sequenced in a study of monozygotic twins with inflammatory bowel disease. TCRdb reanalyzed the 5' RACE reads, giving one entry per CDR3 protein sequence and no DNA. The sample includes under 350,000 distinct CDR3 sequences. Sequencing input: blood. The source of these receptors is a human donor with ulcerative colitis or Crohn's disease, or a healthy co-twin of an affected twin (not recorded which). CDR3s include the opening cysteine and the closing phenylalanine or tryptophan.

V gene	J gene	CDR3 protein
TRBV28	TRBJ2-5	CATGTPTKGETQYF
TRBV27	TRBJ2-5	CASARQLKETQYF
TRBV24-1	TRBJ1-5	CATSDARGMQPQHF
TRBV27	TRBJ2-6	CASSSTGVWANVLTF
TRBV20-1	TRBJ2-3	CSATTWDPTDTQYF
TRBV7-2	TRBJ2-1	CASSLVERNEQFF
TRBV7-8	TRBJ2-7	CASSYKGTGLSYEQYF
TRBV7-6	TRBJ2-3	CASSLELAEITQYF
TRBV20-1	TRBJ2-7	CSATRTSGTPYEQYF
TRBV27	TRBJ1-4	CASSLSPGQVYEKLFF
TRBV7-6	TRBJ2-3	CASSFKDSTDTQYF
TRBV4-3	TRBJ2-3	CASSQDGGSSLDTQYF
TRBV3-1	TRBJ2-7	CASSQDRRQAYF
TRBV28	TRBJ2-3	CASSPHRGKSTDTQYF
TRBV7-9	TRBJ1-4	CASSFDRTVSTNEKLFF
TRBV10-3	TRBJ2-3	CAISLPQPATDTQYF
TRBV7-2	TRBJ2-7	CASSLRVGSVVYEQYF
TRBV5-5	TRBJ2-2	CASSGRVGNTGELFF
TRBV12-3/TRBV12-4	TRBJ2-1	CASSPWGEQFF
TRBV14	TRBJ2-5	CASSSYETQYF
TRBV20-1	TRBJ1-2	CSATGMRDRPFYGYTF
TRBV29-1	TRBJ1-5	CSVAEEVAGNQPQHF
TRBV23-1	TRBJ2-4	CASSQYLAGGTKNIQYF
TRBV18	TRBJ1-2	CASSPWEGAQGSNYGYTF
TRBV5-1	TRBJ2-1	CASSFSGSTHNEQFF
TRBV25-1	TRBJ2-5	CASSEFEGAGETQYF
TRBV20-1	TRBJ2-7	CSANTGELGEQYF
TRBV5-1	TRBJ1-2	CASSRGQGLDGYTF
TRBV6-5	TRBJ2-7	CASSYRPRLAANYEQYF
TRBV30	TRBJ2-3	CAWSGSRDTQYF
TRBV6-5	TRBJ1-1	CASSYYLASEAFF
TRBV18	TRBJ2-1	CASSPPDRVLYNEQFF
TRBV3-1	TRBJ2-7	CASSDGQGTYEQYF
TRBV4-3	TRBJ2-1	CASSQERTRLNEQFF
TRBV14	TRBJ1-1	CASSQFRGNTEAFF
TRBV19	TRBJ1-5	CASSIQARGNQPQHF
TRBV10-3	TRBJ2-2	CATKGGQNTGELFF
TRBV2	TRBJ1-6	CASGAGQGNSPLHF
TRBV29-1	TRBJ2-3	CSFRTGTDTQYF
TRBV6-6	TRBJ2-7	CASSSVVNRAEQYF
TRBV7-2	TRBJ1-1	CASSSMGQIEAFF
TRBV19	TRBJ2-7	CATRDISYEQYF
TRBV5-1	TRBJ1-5	CASSLEAGVGQPQHF
TRBV28	TRBJ2-3	CASTYGTGFSDTQYF
TRBV5-6	TRBJ2-7	CASSSPGGIGSYEQYF
TRBV6-2/TRBV6-3	TRBJ2-1	CASGPNSGACFEQFF
TRBV5-1	TRBJ1-1	CASSLDRAGTEAFF
TRBV4-3	TRBJ1-3	CASSQGTSGNTIYF
TRBV6-5	TRBJ2-6	CASSYLGQISGANVLTF
TRBV21-1	TRBJ2-1	CASSDRLAGHHDEQFF
TRBV6-5	TRBJ2-1	CASSLTGGLENEQFF
TRBV6-5	TRBJ1-2	CASSTTGDKDHTF
TRBV30	TRBJ2-4	CAWGQGLAKNIQYF
TRBV7-8	TRBJ1-6	CASSLVGTGITSPLHF
TRBV4-3	TRBJ2-6	CASSSTSNIRGANVLTF
TRBV6-2/TRBV6-3	TRBJ2-1	CASRSPAQGHNEQFF
TRBV7-2	TRBJ2-7	CASSLGRDHYEQYF
TRBV10-3	TRBJ2-7	CAISGMDRGADEQYF
TRBV28	TRBJ2-7	CASSPDVGSSYEQYF